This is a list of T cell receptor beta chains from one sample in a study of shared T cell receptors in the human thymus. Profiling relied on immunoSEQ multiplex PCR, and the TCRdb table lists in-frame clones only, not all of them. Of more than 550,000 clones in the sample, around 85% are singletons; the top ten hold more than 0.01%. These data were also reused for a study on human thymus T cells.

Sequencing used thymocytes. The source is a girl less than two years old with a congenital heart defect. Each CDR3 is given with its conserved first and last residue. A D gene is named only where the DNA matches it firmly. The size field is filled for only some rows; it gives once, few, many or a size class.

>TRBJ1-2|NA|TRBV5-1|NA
CASSQHGGTNYGYTF
TGCGCCAGCAGCCAGCACGGGGGGACGAACTATGGCTACACCTTC
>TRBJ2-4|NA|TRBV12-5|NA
CASGADVAKNIQYF
TGTGCTAGTGGGGCCGATGTAGCCAAAAACATTCAGTACTTC
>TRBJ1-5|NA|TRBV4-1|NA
CASSQTYREHSNQPQHF
TGCGCCAGCAGCCAGACCTACAGGGAGCATAGCAATCAGCCCCAGCATTTT
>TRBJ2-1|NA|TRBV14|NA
CASSLRHSTDNEQFF
TGTGCCAGCAGCCTTAGACACTCCACGGACAATGAGCAGTTCTTC
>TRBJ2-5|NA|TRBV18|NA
CASSPRGELLETQYF
TGTGCCAGCTCACCACGGGGGGAGTTACTGGAGACCCAGTACTTC
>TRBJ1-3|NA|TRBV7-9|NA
CASRIVGGAGNTIYF
TGTGCCAGCAGAATAGTTGGGGGGGCTGGAAACACCATATATTTT
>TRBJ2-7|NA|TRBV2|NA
CASSDRMITDEQYF
TGTGCCAGCAGTGACAGGATGATAACTGACGAGCAGTACTTC
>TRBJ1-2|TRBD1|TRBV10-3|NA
CAITAFTGTGSVFGGYTF
TGTGCCATCACTGCTTTTACCGGGACAGGGTCGGTTTTCGGTGGCTACACCTTC
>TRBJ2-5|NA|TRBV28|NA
CASSLGLTLRTQYF
TGTGCCAGCAGTTTAGGGCTCACCTTACGGACCCAGTACTTC
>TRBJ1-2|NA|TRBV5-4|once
CASSLDGRGYGYTF
TGTGCCAGCAGCTTGGACGGGCGAGGGTATGGCTACACCTTC
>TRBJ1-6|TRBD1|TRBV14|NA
CASSQLYRTGEAPLHF
TGTGCCAGCAGCCAATTATATCGGACAGGGGAGGCACCCCTCCACTTT
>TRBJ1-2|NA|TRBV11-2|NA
CASSSQGYGYTF
TGTGCCAGCAGCTCCCAGGGTTATGGCTACACCTTC
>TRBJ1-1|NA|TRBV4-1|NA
CASSPRSCGRPTEAFF
TGCGCCAGCAGCCCAAGAAGTTGTGGGAGGCCCACTGAAGCTTTCTTT
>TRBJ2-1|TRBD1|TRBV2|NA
CASSEARVRGPSHEQFF
TGTGCCAGCAGTGAAGCGCGGGTTAGGGGGCCGAGCCATGAGCAGTTCTTC